The rows below give T cell receptor beta chains drawn from one sample of a study of graft-versus-host responses after intestinal transplantation. These receptors' antigens are unknown. The repertoire was sequenced with immunoSEQ multiplex PCR; TCRdb's copy has only in-frame clones and lacks some. The sample contains tens of thousands of clones, over 75% of which appear only once. The sample consisted of unstimulated CD4+ T cells sorted from spleen or lymph node cells, taken before transplant. The receptor set was obtained from a human donor who was the organ donor for an intestinal transplant. CDR3s include the opening cysteine and the closing phenylalanine or tryptophan. Expanded clones are given a class, and other clones once, few, many or no size at all.

cdr3_aa: CASTPGTSGDTQYF; cdr3_length: 14; v_call: TRBV6-6; clone_size: .
cdr3_aa: CASSRGGRAGAQETQYF; cdr3_length: 17; v_call: TRBV4-1; clone_size: .
cdr3_aa: CASSNSDRVNTEAFF; cdr3_length: 15; v_call: TRBV7-9; clone_size: few
cdr3_aa: CASSLRGGGPYGYTF; cdr3_length: 15; v_call: TRBV5-1; clone_size: once
cdr3_aa: CASSFGAGPQYF; cdr3_length: 12; v_call: TRBV28; clone_size: .
cdr3_aa: CASSTLAAYNSPLHF; cdr3_length: 15; v_call: TRBV7-2; clone_size: .
cdr3_aa: CASSYWRTDNQPQHF; cdr3_length: 15; v_call: TRBV6-6; clone_size: .
cdr3_aa: CASSLALYSNQPQHF; cdr3_length: 15; v_call: TRBV4-1; clone_size: few
cdr3_aa: CASSPWGQGNIQYF; cdr3_length: 14; v_call: TRBV7-8; clone_size: once
cdr3_aa: CASSLARVREKLFF; cdr3_length: 14; v_call: TRBV7-2; clone_size: .
cdr3_aa: CASSPAAVNEQFF; cdr3_length: 13; v_call: TRBV7-7; clone_size: .
cdr3_aa: CASSQMRGGPDTQYF; cdr3_length: 15; v_call: TRBV7-2; clone_size: .
cdr3_aa: CASSRDWGNTEAFF; cdr3_length: 14; v_call: TRBV5-1; clone_size: once
cdr3_aa: CASSYTTGIVETQYF; cdr3_length: 15; v_call: TRBV7-9; clone_size: .
cdr3_aa: CASSQGHTTTLFYGYTF; cdr3_length: 17; v_call: TRBV5-1; clone_size: .
cdr3_aa: CASSLDRVGYGYTF; cdr3_length: 14; v_call: TRBV6-5; clone_size: .
cdr3_aa: CASSEEAGGPETQYF; cdr3_length: 15; v_call: TRBV6-1; clone_size: .
cdr3_aa: CASSPEEGAGNTIYF; cdr3_length: 15; v_call: TRBV9; clone_size: .
cdr3_aa: CASSLVSGLTDTQYF; cdr3_length: 15; v_call: TRBV5-5; clone_size: few
cdr3_aa: CASSLYTGTYGYTF; cdr3_length: 14; v_call: TRBV5-6; clone_size: .
cdr3_aa: CAWTPQTPWGELFF; cdr3_length: 14; v_call: TRBV30; clone_size: once
cdr3_aa: CASSLPTGRGYEQFF; cdr3_length: 15; v_call: TRBV13; clone_size: .
cdr3_aa: CASSIGRGASYNEQFF; cdr3_length: 16; v_call: TRBV19; clone_size: .
cdr3_aa: CASSQDVPTGQGNSPLHF; cdr3_length: 18; v_call: TRBV4-3; clone_size: .